The 20 T cell receptor beta chains given below trace back to one sample, sequenced in a study of T-cell reconstitution after alpha-beta-depleted transplantation in children. The TCRbeta library was prepared with unique molecular identifiers. One entry per CDR3 protein results from TCRdb running MiXCR on the PCR reads. There are a few hundred thousand distinct CDR3 sequences in the sample; 13% occur only once, and about 2% lies in the top ten. This specimen consisted of PBMCs, mostly from graft donor cells, obtained 360 days after TCRalphabeta/CD19-depleted stem cell transplant. All receptors come from a male patient younger than 18 who had a stem cell transplant for acute myeloid leukemia, so the T cells may come from the graft donor.

This clonotype was seen a handful of times. CDR3 sequence reads: CSATRDLRDSRGLLSYEQYF. CDR3 in DNA: TGCAGTGCTACGAGAGACCTCCGGGACTCTAGAGGACTGCTCTCCTACGAGCAGTACTTC. The chain links TRBV20-1 to TRBJ2-7; TRBD2 is a possible D gene (6 bases). The CDR3 contains 20 residues. The V end lost 4 bases, the J end lost 0 bases, and 31 bases lay between the germline ends. Germline loops: CDR1 DFQATT, CDR2 SNEGSKA (reference sequence).

The chain is built from TRBV5-1 and TRBJ2-3; D not certain. The CDR3 contains 13 residues. Trimming removed 10 bases at V and 1 base at J, with 13 bases between. The germline V gene has CDR1 SGHRS and CDR2 YFSETQ. The CDR3 DNA is TGCGCCCCGCTCACGGTCCGCACAGATACGCAGTATTTT. Protein product: CAPLTVRTDTQYF. The variable domain in full, completed from reference TRBV5-1 and TRBJ2-3, reads KAGVTQTPRYLIKTRGQQVTLSCSPISGHRSVSWYQQTPGQGLQFLFEYFSETQRNKGNFPGRFSGRQFSNSRSEMNVSTLELGDSALYLCAPLTVRTDTQYFGPGTRLTVL.

There are a few counts of this clonotype. The chain recombines TRBV28 with TRBJ2-1; TRBD1 agrees at 8 bases. Trimming took 8 bases from V and 2 from J; bases not matched to a gene: 5. The CDR3 is 14 residues long. Germline V gene data show CDR1 as MDHEN and CDR2 as SYDVKM. CDR3 coding DNA: TGTGCCAGCTTTACAGGGGGTCCCTACAATGAGCAGTTCTTC. Its protein product is CASFTGGPYNEQFF.

This clonotype was seen at least ten times. The chain joins TRBV28 to TRBJ2-7; 7 nucleotides line up with TRBD2. This CDR3 comprises 16 residues. V trimming: 3 bases; J trimming: 1 base; junction bases outside the gene matches: 9. Germline V lookup: CDR1 MDHEN, CDR2 SYDVKM. This chain's CDR3 is CASSFPRTSSSYEQYF. The CDR3 DNA is TGTGCCAGCAGTTTCCCCCGGACTAGTTCTTCCTACGAGCAGTACTTC.

This clonotype was counted at least ten times. The chain combines TRBV3-1 with TRBJ2-5; TRBD2 agrees at 10 bases. This CDR3 spans 17 amino acids. Germline CDR1 reads LGHDT; CDR2 reads YNNKEL (reference sequence). V dropped 0 bases and J dropped 4; count of bases not matched to a gene: 8. CDR3 nucleotide sequence: TGTGCCAGCAGCCAAGAGAGAGAGTTAGCGGGGGGAGAGACCCAGTACTTC. Translated, it gives CASSQERELAGGETQYF.

This clonotype was seen a few times. The genes are TRBV7-9 and TRBJ1-1; perhaps TRBD1 as D (6 bases). This CDR3 has 12 amino acids. V was cut by 5 bases and J by 8 bases, with 12 bases left in between. Germline loops: CDR1 SEHNR, CDR2 FQNEAQ (reference sequence). CDR3 DNA sequence: TGTGCCAGCAGCGCCGTAGGACAGGAAGCTTTCTTT. This gives the protein CASSAVGQEAFF. The full variable domain, rest sourced from reference TRBV7-9 and TRBJ1-1, is DTGVSQNPRHKITKRGQNVTFRCDPISEHNRLYWYRQTLGQGPEFLTYFQNEAQLEKSRLLSDRFSAERPKGSFSTLEIQRTEQGDSAMYLCASSAVGQEAFFGQGTRLTVV.

The table lists this clonotype with a few counts. V and J are TRBV6-1 and TRBJ2-7, with 7 positions matching TRBD2. The germline gives CDR1 MNHNS, CDR2 SASEGT. CDR3 length equals 16 residues. The J segment lost 3 bases and the V segment lost 5 bases, leaving 13 bases of the junction unmatched. CDR3 nucleotides: TGTGCCAGCAGTACAGCCGGGACTACAGTAAGCTACGAGCAGTACTTC. It is translated as CASSTAGTTVSYEQYF.

Details on this clonotype: Germline is not matched at one junction end, which may reflect a read error. This chain links TRBV7-7 with TRBJ2-2; 10 bases map to TRBD1. Germline V gene lookup returns CDR1 SSHAT and CDR2 FNYEAQ (reference sequence). The CDR3 is 15 residues long. As DNA, the CDR3 is TGTGCTAGCAGCCCGTTTGGACAGGGGGCCGGGGAGCTGTTTTTT. Translated: CASSPFGQGAGELFF. Supplemented by reference TRBV7-7 and TRBJ2-2, the full variable domain reads GAGVSQSPRYKVTKRGQDVTLRCDPISSHATLYWYQQALGQGPEFLTYFNYEAQPDKSGLPSDRFSAERPEGSISTLTIQRTEQRDSAMYRCASSPFGQGAGELFFGEGSRLTVL.

The chain combines TRBV28 with TRBJ2-7; a possible D gene is TRBD2 (6 bases). The CDR3 consists of 15 residues. V lost 3 bases and J lost 4, with 16 bases in between. Germline V gives CDR1 MDHEN, CDR2 SYDVKM. CDR3 in amino acids: CASSLRRDWRYEQYF. CDR3 in DNA: TGTGCCAGCAGTTTGAGGCGGGACTGGAGGTACGAGCAGTACTTC.

This clonotype has ten or more counts. The chain uses TRBV6-4 and TRBJ2-7; D is unclear. The CDR3 totals 15 residues. The germline V and J ends were trimmed by 11 bases and 1 base, with 21 bases remaining between them. Germline-derived CDR1 and CDR2 are MRHNA and SNTAGT. The CDR3 DNA is TGTGCCGGCCCAAGGCAGGCTCCCTCTTCCTACGAGCAGTACTTC. This encodes CAGPRQAPSSYEQYF.

In regard to this clonotype: An end of the junction does not agree with germline; a read error may underlie this. V and J are TRBV12-3 or TRBV12-4 and TRBJ2-7; 14 bases are a match to TRBD2. This CDR3 region has 18 residues. CDR3 amino acids: CASSSVSGLAGGIYEEYF. The CDR3 DNA follows: TGTGCCAGCAGTTCGGTATCCGGACTAGCGGGAGGTATCTACGAGGAGTACTTC.

This chain links TRBV3-1 with TRBJ2-1, with a tentative D call TRBD1 (5 bases). CDR3 size: 17 residues. The ends were cut back, 4 bases at V and 6 bases at J, with 22 bases in the middle. The germline gives CDR1 LGHDT, CDR2 YNNKEL (reference sequence). This CDR3 is CASSPLKGQRDPNEQFF. The CDR3 DNA reads as TGTGCCAGCAGCCCCTTGAAGGGGCAGCGCGATCCCAATGAGCAGTTCTTC.

There are many counts of this clonotype. This chain connects TRBV20-1 to TRBJ2-4; D is unclear. The germline V gene has CDR1 DFQATT and CDR2 SNEGSKA (reference sequence). V was cut by 3 bases and J by 0 bases, with 9 bases left in between. This CDR3 is 14 amino acids long. CDR3 in DNA: TGCAGTGCTAGGGCTCTCCTAGCCAAAAACATTCAGTACTTC. Its translation: CSARALLAKNIQYF.

This chain joins TRBV29-1 and TRBJ2-2; TRBD1 matches at 7 bases. CDR3 size: 14 residues. Unmatched junction bases numbered 7, after V lost 8 bases and J lost 1 base. The germline CDR1 and CDR2 sequences are SQVTM and ANQGSEA. The DNA of the CDR3 is TGCAGCCCGCCGGGACAGAAGAACACCGGGGAGCTGTTTTTT. It specifies CSPPGQKNTGELFF.

This clonotype was seen at least ten times. The J gene is TRBJ2-4, the V gene TRBV4-3, with 7 bases fitting TRBD2. Germline CDR1 LGHNA, CDR2 YSLEER. Trimming removed 4 bases from V and 7 bases from J; junction bases left unmatched: 7. The CDR3 runs 14 residues. CDR3 nucleotide sequence: TGCGCCAGCAGCCCGTCGGGAGGTGGGAACATTCAGTACTTC. As protein: CASSPSGGGNIQYF.

The J gene is TRBJ2-7, the V gene TRBV20-1, with 7 bases identical to TRBD1. Unmatched junction bases numbered 3, after V lost 4 bases and J lost 3 bases. Germline CDR1 is DFQATT and CDR2 is SNEGSKA (reference sequence). The CDR3 is 12 amino acids. The CDR3 coding sequence is TGCAGTGCTAATCGGGACAGCTACGAGCAGTACTTC. This sequence encodes CSANRDSYEQYF.

The chain employs TRBV30 and TRBJ2-2; maybe TRBD2 (5 bases). Germline lookup yields CDR1 GTSNPN and CDR2 SVGIG (reference sequence). The V and J ends lost 3 bases and 6 bases respectively, with 8 bases between them. The CDR3 is 12 residues long. The CDR3 DNA reads TGTGCCTGGAGACCCGGGGCCGGGGAGCTGTTTTTT. Protein product: CAWRPGAGELFF.

This clonotype was observed many times. The gene calls are TRBV7-2 and TRBJ2-1, with 9 bases matching TRBD2. V trimming: 5 bases; J trimming: 0 bases; junction bases outside the gene matches: 2. From germline, CDR1 is SGHTA and CDR2 FQGNSA. The CDR3 has 15 residues. The CDR3 loop reads CASSRTSVSYNEQFF. In nucleotides, the CDR3 is TGTGCCAGCAGCCGGACTAGCGTCTCCTACAATGAGCAGTTCTTC.

The chain combines TRBV7-6 with TRBJ2-5; D gene uncertain. Trimming removed 5 bases from V and 3 bases from J, with 7 bases in between. CDR3 length equals 12 residues. Germline V lookup: CDR1 SGHVS, CDR2 FNYEAQ. Here the CDR3 reads CASSQREETQYF. The CDR3 region has the DNA TGTGCCAGCAGCCAAAGAGAAGAGACCCAGTACTTC.

This rearrangement joins TRBV11-1 to TRBJ2-3, with D perhaps being TRBD1 or TRBD2 (5 bases each). The germline CDR1 and CDR2 sequences are SGHAT and FQDESV (reference sequence). There are 19 residues in the CDR3. V lost 7 bases and J lost 1, with 27 bases in between. The CDR3 region is CASTLRGRSMGRGTDTQYF. The CDR3 DNA follows: TGTGCCAGCACCCTACGGGGCAGGAGTATGGGCCGGGGCACAGATACGCAGTATTTT.